This T cell receptor beta chain was sequenced for a study of T-cell memory formation after mild COVID-19 (TCRdb year 2021). Study-level background: Most TCR sequence clusters were specific to one of the two donors. Longitudinal TCRalpha and TCRbeta repertoire sequencing tracked T-cell clones expanding and contracting after mild COVID-19 in a couple of donors. Two young, previously healthy adult volunteers, one female and one male, were included in the cohort.

The instrument was an Illumina NovaSeq 6000. TCRalpha and TCRbeta cDNA libraries were built by 5'RACE with constant-segment primers, adding sample barcodes and unique molecular identifiers. RNA was extracted from every sample with Trizol reagent. Library amplification was performed in two PCR steps, and a second sample barcode and Illumina TruSeq adapters were introduced in the second step. Libraries were sequenced on an Illumina NovaSeq with 2 x 150 bp paired-end reads. The published analysis was carried out like this. Demultiplexing of reads and collapsing into UMI-guided consensus sequences were performed with migec v1.2.7. Using mixcr v2.1.11, UMI consensuses were aligned to TRA and TRB V and J templates and then assembled into clonotypes. Expanded or contracted clonotypes were those called significant by both edgeR and NoisET, with noise models trained on biological replicates. edgeR calls used a false discovery rate-adjusted p below 0.01 and a log2 fold-change threshold of 1. PCA with hierarchical clustering of max-normalized trajectories of the 1000 most abundant clonotypes was used as exploratory dynamics analysis. Each responding clone was given a CD4 or CD8 phenotype based on the CD4+ and CD8+ repertoires, which had been sequenced separately. In-frame beta chains were kept once TCRdb had trimmed the public reads at Q25 with fastp and called clones with MiXCR. Rows with a matching CDR3 protein are joined into one entry that keeps the most common DNA and genes. It is TCRdb's table, rather than the study itself, that gives the V and J calls and clone size. The sample data list about 130,000 distinct CDR3 sequences, and roughly 6% of these were observed just once. The ten largest clonotypes hold approximately 2.1% of the sample.

Including the terminal cysteine and phenylalanine, the CDR3 comprises 16 residues. Only the CDR3 DNA is retained, 48 bases long and in frame from the first base. V lost 5 bases and J lost 2 bases, and the count of bases not matched to a germline gene is 9. PBMCs were isolated by Ficoll-Paque density gradient centrifugation. Study-wide findings and limitations: From day 15 to 85, contracting clones showed balanced CD4/CD8 phenotypes, whereas a second wave of clones that expanded from day 15 to 37 leaned towards CD4+. The study covered only two mild cases, and larger cohorts including severe cases with pre-infection samples were considered necessary. SARS-CoV-2 specificity of the second-wave clones peaking on day 37 was not confirmed. Contracting CD4+ clones appeared mostly in the CM and EM memory subsets, whereas CD8+ clones were enriched in EMRA. Some responding clones were found in pre-infection memory, which suggests that pre-existing cross-reactive memory T cells took part in the SARS-CoV-2 response.

This clonotype showed up just a few times. What antigen it recognizes has not been identified. Within one base of it there is no much larger clone, and no base qualities were kept. This sequence originates from an adult woman who had mild COVID-19 (a few samples of this study predate the infection). The sample titles of this study are shuffled in the database, so cell type and time point are left out; the donor was told from shared clones. Recombination linked TRBV12-3 or TRBV12-4 to TRBJ2-7, and 10 bases in between align with TRBD1. The sequenced sample consisted of PBMCs or a T cell subset sorted from them (not recorded which). The DNA reads TGTGCCAGCAGTCCGATGGGGACAGGGGACGCCTACGAGCAGTACTTC. This translates into CASSPMGTGDAYEQYF.